Presented here are 27 T cell receptor beta chains from one specimen sequenced in a study of CD8+CD57+ T cells in acquired aplastic anemia. Investigators profiled TCR beta VDJ and CDR3 from genomic DNA template. TCRdb itself ran the reads through MiXCR, one entry per CDR3 protein. The table lists roughly 80,000 distinct CDR3 sequences, more than 40% of them singletons. The sequencing sample was made of sorted CD4+, CD8+, or CD8+CD57+ T cells (not recorded which) from PBMCs. The receptors were gathered from a human donor in good health, serving as a control.

With respect to this clonotype: One base away lies a much larger clone, so this may be a sequencing read error. The chain employs TRBV20-1 and TRBJ1-1, with TRBD1 as a possible D gene (5 bases). The CDR3 is 13 residues long. Germline V gives CDR1 DFQATT, CDR2 SNEGSKA (reference sequence). Trimming cost V 6 bases and J 6 bases, with 17 bases left between them. The CDR3 loop is CSARAGTVAEAFF. The CDR3 bases are TGCAGTGCCAGGGCAGGGACCGTCGCTGAAGCTTTCTTT.

V usage is TRBV10-3 and J usage is TRBJ2-7, with 8 positions matching TRBD1. Looked up from germline, CDR1 is ENHRY and CDR2 is SYGVKD. This CDR3 has 13 amino acids. J was trimmed by 5 bases and V by 10 bases; bases with no gene match: 10. The CDR3 region is CANYLTGEDEQYF. The DNA of the CDR3 is TGTGCCAACTACCTGACAGGGGAAGACGAGCAGTACTTC.

This clonotype was recorded a few times. The chain recombines TRBV14 with TRBJ2-1; 10 positions agree with TRBD2. Germline CDR1 reads SGHDN; CDR2 reads FVKESK. J was trimmed by 3 bases and V by 4 bases; bases with no gene match: 6. CDR3 size: 16 residues. The CDR3 loop reads CASSLLTSGDYNEQFF. The DNA for the CDR3 is TGTGCCAGCAGCCTCCTAACTAGCGGGGACTACAATGAGCAGTTCTTC.

The sample holds a few counts of this clonotype. This chain connects TRBV2 to TRBJ2-1, with D possibly matching TRBD2 (5 bases). CDR1 SNHLY and CDR2 FYNNEI come from the germline V gene. The CDR3 loop spans 15 amino acids. V was shortened by 7 bases and J by 8 bases, with 21 bases between the two germline ends. In nucleotides, the CDR3 is TGTGCCAGCAAGGTGAGGGCTAGTAGCAGTGATGAGCAGTTCTTC. As protein: CASKVRASSSDEQFF.

This clonotype was seen a few times. The chain joins TRBV25-1 to TRBJ2-7; 9 bases match TRBD1. V shed 4 bases, J shed 4 bases, and the junction held 14 bases outside the gene matches. The germline V gene has CDR1 MGHDK and CDR2 SYGVNS. The CDR3 has 17 residues. The CDR3: CASSAPGSGQGRYEQYF. The CDR3 bases are TGTGCCAGCAGTGCCCCGGGATCGGGACAGGGCCGGTACGAGCAGTACTTC.

This clonotype came up many times. This chain connects TRBV19 to TRBJ1-5; D unclear. This CDR3 region has 15 residues. V gave up 5 bases and J gave up 3 bases, with 14 bases separating them. CDR1 and CDR2 (germline): LNHDA, SQIVND (reference sequence). CDR3 sequence: CASSLGLVSNQPQHF. CDR3 DNA: TGTGCCAGTAGTTTAGGACTGGTCTCCAATCAGCCCCAGCATTTT.

A few counts support this clonotype. With a much larger clone just one base away, this may be a read error. This sequence joins TRBV9 and TRBJ1-5; no clear D gene. Trimming removed 0 bases from V and 2 bases from J, with 9 bases in between. The CDR3 consists of 15 residues. Germline loops: CDR1 SGDLS, CDR2 YYNGEE. CDR3 bases: TGTGCCAGCAGCGTAGGGTCAAACGGCAATCAGCCCCAGCATTTT. It translates to CASSVGSNGNQPQHF.

V usage is TRBV10-3 and J usage is TRBJ2-7; D might be TRBD1 or TRBD2, each matching 5 bases. With 11 bases removed from V and 5 bases from J, the gap between germline ends came to 16 bases. The CDR3 is made up of 12 amino acids. Germline V lookup: CDR1 ENHRY, CDR2 SYGVKD. The CDR3: CAVNQGDNEQYF. For the CDR3, the DNA is TGTGCCGTCAACCAGGGAGATAACGAGCAGTACTTC.

Only a few counts were recorded for this clonotype. The gene calls are TRBV12-3 or TRBV12-4 and TRBJ2-1, with 9 bases lining up with TRBD2. The CDR3 has 15 amino acids. The junction had 8 bases not matched to a gene; V was cut back by 7 bases and J by 4 bases. CDR3 protein: CASNHPGLAYNEQFF. The CDR3 DNA is TGTGCCAGCAATCACCCTGGACTAGCGTACAATGAGCAGTTCTTC.

J is TRBJ2-7 and V is TRBV7-2; maybe TRBD2 (5 bases). V gave up 8 bases and J gave up 5 bases, with 13 bases separating them. CDR3 size: 12 residues. CDR1 and CDR2 from the germline V gene are SGHTA and FQGNSA. The CDR3, as DNA: TGTGCCAGCGGCCGAGGGCGGGACGAGCAGTACTTC. Its translation: CASGRGRDEQYF.

Ten or more counts support this clonotype. The chain has TRBV9 and TRBJ2-5; D unclear. Trimming took 4 bases from V and 5 from J, leaving 9 bases between them. The CDR3 is made up of 12 amino acids. Germline CDR1 reads SGDLS; CDR2 reads YYNGEE. The DNA of the CDR3 is TGTGCCAGCAGCAATACGCGGGAGACCCAGTACTTC. Protein: CASSNTRETQYF.

The chain recombines TRBV2 with TRBJ2-7; unclear D gene. Trimming stripped 3 bases from V and 2 bases from J, with 14 bases between. The CDR3 length is 15 residues. The germline V gene has CDR1 SNHLY and CDR2 FYNNEI. The CDR3 sequence is CASSDNGGPTYEQYF. Here the CDR3 DNA reads TGTGCCAGCAGTGATAATGGTGGGCCGACCTACGAGCAGTACTTC.

The chain has TRBV19 and TRBJ1-3, with D unresolved. CDR1 and CDR2 from the germline V gene are LNHDA and SQIVND (reference sequence). Trimming took 3 bases from V and 2 from J, leaving 11 bases between them. The CDR3 is 15 amino acids. CDR3 residues: CASSIEETPGNTIYF. CDR3 coding DNA: TGTGCCAGTAGTATTGAGGAAACGCCTGGAAACACCATATATTTT.

In regard to this clonotype: This may stem from a read error, because a much larger clone lies one nucleotide away. The chain is built from TRBV20-1 and TRBJ1-1, with D possibly TRBD1 on 5 matching bases. Germline values: CDR1 DFQATT, CDR2 SNEGSKA (reference sequence). There are 12 residues in the CDR3. V dropped 1 base and J dropped 6 bases, with 9 bases sitting between them. The CDR3 loop reads CSARGEGPEAFF. DNA for the CDR3: TGCAGTGCTAGAGGTGAGGGGCCTGAAGCTTTCTTT.

This clonotype occurred many times. J is TRBJ2-2 and V is TRBV19; a weak D match, TRBD2 (6 bases). Germline values: CDR1 LNHDA, CDR2 SQIVND (reference sequence). V was shortened by 5 bases and J by 2 bases, with 12 bases between the two germline ends. CDR3 length: 15 amino acids. The CDR3 region is CASSWGGGNTGELFF. The CDR3 nucleotides read TGTGCCAGTAGTTGGGGAGGTGGAAACACCGGGGAGCTGTTTTTT.

The V gene is TRBV19, the J gene TRBJ2-7, with 7 positions matching TRBD1. Germline CDR1 and CDR2: LNHDA and SQIVND (reference sequence). This CDR3 has 14 amino acids. The ends lost 7 bases at V and 4 bases at J; junction bases unmatched: 10. The CDR3 bases are TGTGCCAGTAAGGGACGGGACAGCTCATACGAGCAGTACTTC. Protein sequence: CASKGRDSSYEQYF.

The J gene is TRBJ1-1, the V gene TRBV25-1; no clear D. Looked up from germline, CDR1 is MGHDK and CDR2 is SYGVNS. The V gene lost 8 bases and the J gene lost 2 bases, with 6 bases spanning the gap. The CDR3 spans 11 residues. The CDR3 DNA reads as TGTGCCAGCTCGATCAACACTGAAGCTTTCTTT. Protein product: CASSINTEAFF.

At least ten counts were recorded for this clonotype. The rearrangement joins TRBV7-9 to TRBJ2-7; no firm D call. Germline CDR1 SEHNR, CDR2 FQNEAQ (reference sequence). V lost 1 base to trimming and J lost 6 bases, with 7 bases between them. The CDR3 is 12 residues long. The CDR3 DNA sequence: TGTGCCAGCAGCTTAGGCCTAGGCGAGCAGTACTTC. Residues: CASSLGLGEQYF. Filled out from reference TRBV7-9 and TRBJ2-7, the complete variable domain reads DTGVSQNPRHKITKRGQNVTFRCDPISEHNRLYWYRQTLGQGPEFLTYFQNEAQLEKSRLLSDRFSAERPKGSFSTLEIQRTEQGDSAMYLCASSLGLGEQYFGPGTRLTVT.

This clonotype appeared a few times. A much larger clone sits a single nucleotide away, making a read error possible. The CDR3 does not close with the conserved phenylalanine or tryptophan, likely indicating a read error. The rearrangement links TRBV11-1 to TRBJ1-2; the match to TRBD1 covers 7 bases. Unmatched junction bases numbered 15, after V lost 4 bases and J lost 4 bases. There are 17 residues in the CDR3. CDR1 is SGHAT and CDR2 is FQDESV in the germline V gene (reference sequence). CDR3 in amino acids: CASSSQLGGGVGYGYTL. DNA for the CDR3: TGTGCCAGCAGCTCCCAGTTGGGAGGGGGCGTTGGCTATGGCTACACCCTC.

Only a few counts were recorded for this clonotype. This chain joins TRBV5-5 and TRBJ1-1; no firm D call. Germline V gene lookup returns CDR1 SGHKS and CDR2 YYEKEE (reference sequence). This CDR3 region has 13 residues. The V and J ends lost 0 bases and 6 bases respectively, with 9 bases between them. This chain's CDR3 is CASSLDLFSEAFF. Here the CDR3 DNA reads TGTGCCAGCAGCTTGGACTTGTTTTCTGAAGCTTTCTTT. The variable domain in full, with the rest retrieved from reference TRBV5-5 and TRBJ1-1, is DAGVTQSPTHLIKTRGQQVTLRCSPISGHKSVSWYQQVLGQGPQFIFQYYEKEERGRGNFPDRFSARQFPNYSSELNVNALLLGDSALYLCASSLDLFSEAFFGQGTRLTVV.

About this clonotype itself: A junction end diverges from the germline sequence, so it may reflect a read error. This chain links TRBV11-2 with TRBJ1-1; TRBD1 aligns across 9 bases. The V gene's germline CDR1 is SGHAT and CDR2 FQNNGV. The CDR3 covers 14 residues. CDR3 sequence (DNA): TGTGCCAGCAGCTTAGGGGACAGGGTAACTGAAGCCTTCTTT. Translation gives CASSLGDRVTEAFF.

CDR3 sequence (DNA): TGTGCCAGCAGCGACAGGGTCACCTACGAGCAGTACGTC. This sequence encodes CASSDRVTYEQYV. V is TRBV2 and J is TRBJ2-7, with TRBD1 matching over 7 bases. Germline-derived CDR1 and CDR2 are SNHLY and FYNNEI. V trimming: 6 bases; J trimming: 2 bases; junction bases outside the gene matches: 4. This CDR3 spans 13 amino acids.

This clonotype came up many times. This sequence joins TRBV10-2 and TRBJ2-7, with D perhaps matching TRBD2 (5 bases). CDR3 length: 14 residues. V was clipped by 3 bases and J by 6 bases, with 15 bases between them. The germline CDR1 and CDR2 sequences are WSHSY and SAAADI. Written as DNA, the CDR3 is TGCGCCAGCAGTGAAGGACTTTATTCGTCCGAGCAGTACTTC. This encodes CASSEGLYSSEQYF.

In this sample, this clonotype turned up once. DNA for the CDR3: TGCAGTGCAGGGAACACTGAAGCTTTCTTT. Protein sequence: CSAGNTEAFF. V and J are TRBV20-1 and TRBJ1-1; no firm D call. V dropped 6 bases and J dropped 1 base, with 3 bases sitting between them. In germline, CDR1 is DFQATT, CDR2 SNEGSKA (reference sequence). The CDR3 consists of 10 residues.

This clonotype was detected once. V usage is TRBV2 and J usage is TRBJ2-7; possibly TRBD2 for D (6 bases). This CDR3 region has 11 residues. Between the trimmed V and J ends, which lost 2 bases and 7 bases, there was a span of 6 bases. The germline V gene has CDR1 SNHLY and CDR2 FYNNEI. DNA for the CDR3: TGTGCCAGCAGTGAACGGGGGGAGCAGTACTTC. This codes for CASSERGEQYF.

V is TRBV9 and J is TRBJ2-5; the D is unclear. The CDR3 covers 14 residues. Trimming left V 2 bases short and J 5 bases short, with 13 bases between. Per the germline V gene, CDR1 is SGDLS and CDR2 is YYNGEE. Here the CDR3 reads CASSVGVHEETQYF. In DNA form, the CDR3 reads TGTGCCAGCAGCGTTGGGGTGCATGAGGAGACCCAGTACTTC.

The chain carries TRBV19 and TRBJ2-7; 13 bases fit TRBD2. V shed 5 bases and J 0 bases; nucleotides not matched to a gene: 1. Germline values: CDR1 LNHDA, CDR2 SQIVND (reference sequence). The CDR3 is 15 residues long. The CDR3 DNA reads TGTGCCAGTAGTTGGACTAGCGGGGGCTCCTACGAGCAGTACTTC. Translated, it gives CASSWTSGGSYEQYF.